One sample yielded the 16 T cell receptor beta chains listed below, sequenced in a study of monozygotic twins with cystic fibrosis. Measured with immunoSEQ multiplex PCR; TCRdb has only the in-frame clones, and not every one. The sample consists of about 35,000 clones, 66% of them appearing once. Specimen: blood. The origin of the receptors is a girl aged 5-17 years with cystic fibrosis.

This clone occurred once. The rearrangement joins TRBV30 to TRBJ2-2; TRBD2 matches 8 bases. Trimming removed 3 bases from V and 3 bases from J; junction bases left unmatched: 6. CDR1 and CDR2 (germline): GTSNPN, SVGIG (reference sequence). The CDR3 covers 15 residues. The CDR3 reads CAWRIGLADTGELFF. The CDR3 DNA sequence: TGTGCCTGGAGAATCGGACTAGCTGACACCGGGGAGCTGTTTTTT.

The J gene is TRBJ2-1, the V gene TRBV28; D unresolved. The ends were cut back, 1 base at V and 7 bases at J, with 14 bases in the middle. There are 15 residues in the CDR3. The germline V gene has CDR1 MDHEN and CDR2 SYDVKM. CDR3 bases: TGTGCCAGCAGTTTATTGACCCCCTCAACGAATGAGCAGTTCTTC. It codes for CASSLLTPSTNEQFF.

The chain carries TRBV25-1 and TRBJ2-7; weak D call: TRBD1 (6 bases). Germline loops: CDR1 MGHDK, CDR2 SYGVNS. The CDR3 is 15 amino acids. Trimming pared 6 bases from V and 3 bases from J, leaving 18 bases between. For the CDR3, the DNA is TGTGCCAGCAGAAGTAGGACAGCTCAGAACTACGAGCAGTACGTC. Protein sequence: CASRSRTAQNYEQYV.

The rearrangement uses TRBV11-2 and TRBJ2-2; D gene uncertain. The V gene's germline CDR1 is SGHAT and CDR2 FQNNGV. CDR3 length equals 13 residues. Trimming removed 5 bases from V and 6 bases from J, with 10 bases in between. DNA for the CDR3: TGTGCCAGCAGCGGCGGATGGGCCGGGGAGCTGTTTTTT. Encoded protein: CASSGGWAGELFF.

In this sample, this clone turned up once. This chain connects TRBV30 to TRBJ2-1; 9 nucleotides agree with TRBD1. There are 13 residues in the CDR3. The germline V gene has CDR1 GTSNPN and CDR2 SVGIG (reference sequence). The ends lost 5 bases at V and 7 bases at J; junction bases unmatched: 6. CDR3 region: CAWDRGLANEQFF. The CDR3 DNA is TGTGCCTGGGACAGGGGGTTAGCAAATGAGCAGTTCTTC. Together with reference TRBV30 and TRBJ2-1, the CDR3 gives the full variable domain: SQTIHQWPATLVQPVGSPLSLECTVEGTSNPNLYWYRQAAGRGLQLLFYSVGIGQISSEVPQNLSASRPQDRQFILSSKKLLLSDSGFYLCAWDRGLANEQFFGPGTRLTVL.

The chain joins TRBV4-3 to TRBJ2-1; 9 bases fit TRBD2. The V segment lost 0 bases and the J segment 8 bases; nucleotides outside the gene matches: 5. The V gene's germline CDR1 is LGHNA and CDR2 YSLEER. The CDR3 runs to 15 residues. The DNA of the CDR3 is TGCGCCAGCAGCCAAGACCTAGCGGGAAAGGATGAGCAGTTCTTC. Amino acid sequence: CASSQDLAGKDEQFF.

The chain is built from TRBV30 and TRBJ2-4; TRBD2 matches at 9 bases. The CDR3 runs to 21 residues. Germline-derived CDR1 and CDR2 are GTSNPN and SVGIG (reference sequence). The V segment lost 0 bases and the J segment 8 bases; nucleotides outside the gene matches: 26. CDR3 DNA: TGTGCCTGGAGTGTACAGGGGTCGCCGGAGGGCGGGAGGGTGATCCGGGACATTCAGTACTTC. This sequence encodes CAWSVQGSPEGGRVIRDIQYF.

The rearrangement uses TRBV7-8 and TRBJ2-7; D not certain. The CDR3 length is 14 residues. Trimming stripped 5 bases from V and 3 bases from J, with 14 bases between. The germline gives CDR1 SGHVS, CDR2 FQNEAQ. This chain's CDR3 is CASSVLGNNYEQYV. As DNA, the CDR3 is TGTGCCAGCAGCGTACTTGGTAACAACTACGAGCAGTACGTC.

The chain links TRBV6-6 to TRBJ2-2; D remains unclear. The CDR3 is made up of 13 amino acids. Per germline, CDR1 MNHNY and CDR2 SVGAGI (reference sequence). The V end was cut by 9 bases, the J end by 0 bases, with 8 bases between. The CDR3: CASSSPNTGELFF. CDR3 in DNA: TGTGCCAGTTCCAGTCCGAACACCGGGGAGCTGTTTTTT.

This clone was seen a handful of times. The CDR3 DNA follows: TGTGCTAGTGGTGGGACAGGCGAGACCCAGTACTTC. Translating gives CASGGTGETQYF. The gene calls are TRBV12-5 and TRBJ2-5, with TRBD1 matching 8 bases. The CDR3 consists of 12 residues. Germline trimming cut 5 bases from V and 5 bases from J; bases unmatched to any gene: 1. Germline V gene lookup returns CDR1 LGHNT and CDR2 FRNRAP.

The chain couples TRBV6-1 to TRBJ1-2; a possible D gene is TRBD1 (6 bases). The length of the CDR3 is 15 residues. V lost 6 bases to trimming and J lost 1 base, with 15 bases between them. Germline V lookup: CDR1 MNHNS, CDR2 SASEGT. In DNA, the CDR3 is TGTGCCAGCAGGTCGATAGGGACATATAACTATGGCTACACCTTC. The encoded protein is CASRSIGTYNYGYTF.

CDR3 nucleotide sequence: TGTGCCAGCAGCGTAGGGCAGGTCAACACCGGGGAGCTGTTTTTT. Protein: CASSVGQVNTGELFF. The chain couples TRBV9 to TRBJ2-2, with D unresolved. Germline-derived CDR1 and CDR2 are SGDLS and YYNGEE. V dropped 0 bases and J dropped 2 bases, with 8 bases sitting between them. The CDR3 sequence is 15 residues long.

The V call is TRBV4-3, the J call TRBJ1-4; D is perhaps TRBD1 (6 bases). Per germline, CDR1 LGHNA and CDR2 YSLEER. V dropped 0 bases and J dropped 15 bases, with 23 bases sitting between them. The CDR3 is 16 amino acids. The CDR3 region is CASSQDPGAPMQRVFF. The CDR3 bases are TGCGCCAGCAGCCAAGATCCAGGGGCCCCAATGCAAAGGGTGTTTTTT.

The chain links TRBV5-1 to TRBJ2-1; tentative D call: TRBD2 (5 bases). The V end was cut by 4 bases, the J end by 3 bases, with 8 bases between. Germline V gene data show CDR1 as SGHRS and CDR2 as YFSETQ. CDR3 length: 13 residues. CDR3 region: CASSGGLYNEQFF. CDR3 in DNA: TGCGCCAGCAGCGGAGGCCTCTACAATGAGCAGTTCTTC.

This chain links TRBV19 with TRBJ2-4; D unresolved. This CDR3 contains 16 residues. Per germline, CDR1 LNHDA and CDR2 SQIVND (reference sequence). V lost 5 bases and J 0 bases, leaving 14 bases between the germline ends. The CDR3 nucleotides are TGTGCCAGTAGTTCCCGTCCAGAACGAGCCAAAAACATTCAGTACTTC. This encodes CASSSRPERAKNIQYF.

This clone has a handful of counts. This chain links TRBV6-1 with TRBJ2-7, with D perhaps TRBD1 (6 bases). This CDR3 has 16 amino acids. V lost 1 base, J lost 1 base, and 14 bases lay in between. Germline values: CDR1 MNHNS, CDR2 SASEGT. Here the CDR3 reads CASSEGGGPPSYEQYV. As DNA, the CDR3 is TGTGCCAGCAGTGAAGGTGGGGGCCCGCCTTCCTACGAGCAGTACGTC.